This T cell receptor beta chain comes out of a study of OX40 agonist ivuxolimab in advanced cancers. Study background: Under the entry rules, prior anti-PD-1, anti-PD-L1 or anti-CTLA-4 therapy was allowed, and 35% to 40% had some.

TCRdb's copy holds only in-frame clones and misses some; the assay was immunoSEQ multiplex PCR. This sample yields tens of thousands of clones, of which about 94% are seen a single time; around 5.9% belongs to the top ten. This CDR3 is 16 amino acids long. The chain links TRBV12-2 to TRBJ2-7; TRBD2 was called by the table and not checked on the DNA. TRBV12-2 is tagged as a pseudogene. This TCR was sampled from an adult with an advanced solid tumor such as melanoma, head and neck, liver or kidney cancer. The starting material was CD4+ or CD8+ T cells sorted from blood, obtained in a trial of the OX40 agonist ivuxolimab. CDR3 residues: CASRRRGGESSYEQYF. In nucleotides, the CDR3 is TGTGCAAGTCGCCGACGAGGTGGGGAGAGCTCCTACGAGCAGTACTTC.